This T cell receptor (beta chain) was identified during a study of T-cell memory formation after mild COVID-19 (TCRdb year 2021). Regarding the study in general: TCR sequence clusters from the two donors were found to be largely donor specific. Two young, previously healthy adult volunteers made up the cohort, one male and one female. In a couple of donors, T-cell clones that expanded and contracted after mild COVID-19 were tracked by sequencing TCRalpha and TCRbeta repertoires over time.

Broad study findings and their caveats: From day 15 to 85, contracting clones showed balanced CD4/CD8 phenotypes, whereas a second wave of clones that expanded from day 15 to 37 leaned towards CD4+. Some responding clones were detected in pre-infection memory, which suggested that pre-existing cross-reactive memory T cells had joined the SARS-CoV-2 response. Contracting CD4+ clones were found mainly in CM and EM memory subsets, while CD8+ clones were enriched in EMRA. SARS-CoV-2 specificity was not confirmed for the second-wave clones peaking on day 37. The study covered only a couple of mild cases, and larger cohorts including severe cases with pre-infection samples were considered necessary.

Via the germline V gene (reference sequence), CDR1 is LNHNV and CDR2 YYDKDF. The CDR3 runs 16 amino acids, cysteine and phenylalanine included. The CDR3 DNA has 48 bases and is translated from base 1. For this chain, trimming is 6 bases at the V end and 1 base at the J end, and the number of junction bases without a gene match is 10. A remark on this clonotype: Its recognized antigen is unknown. The record has no base qualities; no much larger clone is one base away.

Ficoll-Paque density gradient centrifugation was the method used to isolate PBMCs. Sequenced using an Illumina NovaSeq 6000. TCRalpha and TCRbeta cDNA libraries were built by 5'RACE with constant-segment primers, adding sample barcodes and unique molecular identifiers. RNA was extracted from every sample with Trizol reagent. Amplification of the libraries took two PCR steps, and the second step added a second sample barcode plus Illumina TruSeq adapters. Libraries were sequenced on an Illumina NovaSeq with 2 x 150 bp paired-end reads. The authors' analysis ran thus. The reads were demultiplexed and collapsed into UMI-guided consensus sequences using migec v1.2.7. Using mixcr v2.1.11, the UMI consensuses were aligned to TRA and TRB V and J templates and assembled into clonotypes. Clonotypes were classified as expanded or contracted when called significant by both edgeR and NoisET, with noise models trained on biological replicates. For edgeR calls, the cutoffs were a false discovery rate-adjusted p below 0.01 and a log2 fold-change threshold of 1. As an exploratory analysis of dynamics, PCA with hierarchical clustering was applied to max-normalized trajectories of the 1000 most abundant clonotypes. Separately sequenced CD4+ and CD8+ repertoires were used to assign the CD4 or CD8 phenotype of responding clones. The public reads were reprocessed in TCRdb via fastp at Q25 and MiXCR, keeping in-frame beta chains. When rows share a CDR3 protein, they turn into one entry using the most common DNA and genes. TCRdb, not the original authors, processed these V and J calls. This sample lists about 240,000 distinct CDR3 sequences; over 8.5% were detected once. The ten largest make up 22% of the sample.

The material sequenced was PBMCs or a T cell subset sorted from them (not recorded which). This chain is built from TRBV15 and TRBJ2-7; TRBD1 fits 9 bases in the junction. This receptor was taken from a man younger than 35 who had mild COVID-19 (a few samples of this study predate the infection). The sample titles of this study are shuffled in the database, so cell type and time point are left out; the donor was told from shared clones. The sequence in DNA is TGTGCCACCAGTAGGGACTCCGGGACAGGGTCCTACGAGCAGTACTTC. Its amino acids are CATSRDSGTGSYEQYF. With the portions outside the CDR3 filled from the reference TRBV15 and TRBJ2-7 genes, the complete variable region becomes DAMVIQNPRYQVTQFGKPVTLSCSQTLNHNVMYWYQQKSSQAPKLLFHYYDKDFNNEADTPDNFQSRRPNTSFCFLDIRSPGLGDTAMYLCATSRDSGTGSYEQYFGPGTRLTVT.